This T cell receptor (beta chain) was sequenced during a study of blood T cells in healthy people across ages. This clonotype has more than one count but fewer than ten. One junction end does not reproduce the germline sequence, and a read error may be involved. A second PCR, run for about 6 to 11 cycles, used a sample-barcoded 5' primer plus a J-beta primer mix. TCRdb re-derived calls from the 5' RACE reads in MiXCR, one entry per CDR3 protein. The repertoire holds about 970,000 distinct CDR3 sequences, with 51% as singletons. Per the germline V gene, CDR1 is SGHAT and CDR2 is FQNNGV. The CDR3 length is 14 residues. The authors extracted at least 5 micrograms of total RNA per sample.

The clonotype originates from a woman aged 55 to 70 in good health. The chain carries TRBV11-2 and TRBJ2-5; tentative D call: TRBD2 (5 bases). Material for sequencing was blood. In nucleotides, the CDR3 is TGTACCAGCAGCTGGAGCGGTTTACAAGAGACCCAGTACTTC. Encoded protein: CTSSWSGLQETQYF.